Below, 22 T cell receptor beta chains from the same sample are listed, as sequenced in a study of T cells after yellow fever vaccination. TCRdb ran MiXCR on the 5' RACE reads and lists one entry per CDR3 protein. The data hold more than 350,000 distinct CDR3 sequences, with around 10% observed a single time. The sample consisted of PBMCs, taken on the day of the first yellow fever vaccination. Source of these receptors: a man between 18 and 29 years old who received the YFV17D yellow fever vaccine.

This clonotype was detected a few times. The chain has TRBV6-2 or TRBV6-3 and TRBJ2-1; 12 nucleotides match TRBD1. Germline trimming cut 6 bases from V and 10 bases from J; bases unmatched to any gene: 7. The CDR3 has 14 residues. Germline assignment: CDR1 MNHEY and CDR2 SVGEGT. CDR3 sequence: CASSDGTGGEEQFF. The CDR3, as DNA: TGTGCCAGCAGCGACGGGACAGGGGGCGAGGAGCAGTTCTTC.

There are a few counts of this clonotype. The CDR3, as DNA: TGTGCCAGCAGCCAAGGGAGAATATACAATGAGCAGTTCTTC. Protein product: CASSQGRIYNEQFF. This chain links TRBV14 with TRBJ2-1; D call uncertain. Germline V lookup: CDR1 SGHDN, CDR2 FVKESK. This CDR3 has 14 amino acids. The V gene lost 1 base and the J gene lost 4 bases, with 8 bases spanning the gap.

The sample holds many counts of this clonotype. The chain carries TRBV4-2 and TRBJ2-3; D call uncertain. The V gene lost 2 bases and the J gene lost 0 bases, with 3 bases spanning the gap. The CDR3 loop spans 13 amino acids. The V gene's germline CDR1 is LGHNA and CDR2 YNFKEQ. CDR3 nucleotide sequence: TGTGCCAGCAGCCAACCTAGCACAGATACGCAGTATTTT. It yields the protein CASSQPSTDTQYF.

The chain uses TRBV24-1 and TRBJ1-2, with a possible D match to TRBD1 (5 bases). CDR1 and CDR2 from the germline V gene are KGHDR and SFDVKD. The CDR3 runs to 13 residues. Trimming stripped 4 bases from V and 2 bases from J, with 7 bases between. CDR3 nucleotide sequence: TGTGCCACCAGTGAGGACAAAAACTATGGCTACACCTTC. Its translation is CATSEDKNYGYTF.

In this sample, this clonotype turned up many times. V gene TRBV5-1 combines with J gene TRBJ2-1; no reliable D call. The germline gives CDR1 SGHRS, CDR2 YFSETQ. The CDR3 covers 15 residues. Trimming left V 2 bases short and J 0 bases short, with 9 bases between. Here the CDR3 reads CASSFLSNSYNEQFF. As DNA, the CDR3 is TGCGCCAGCAGCTTTCTGAGTAACTCCTACAATGAGCAGTTCTTC.

The chain links TRBV3-1 to TRBJ1-6, with no clear D. The germline V gene has CDR1 LGHDT and CDR2 YNNKEL (reference sequence). The ends were cut back, 4 bases at V and 6 bases at J, with 13 bases in the middle. CDR3 length equals 15 residues. CDR3 amino acids: CASSRIQYSNSPLHF. DNA for the CDR3: TGTGCCAGCAGCCGTATACAGTACTCTAATTCACCCCTCCACTTT.

The J gene is TRBJ1-1, the V gene TRBV5-4; TRBD1 agrees at 7 bases. Germline V gives CDR1 SGHNT, CDR2 YYREEE (reference sequence). Losses at the gene ends were 3 bases for V and 2 bases for J; bases not matched to a gene: 7. The CDR3 has 15 amino acids. The CDR3 nucleotides read TGTGCCAGCAGCTCTGGGCGACAGGGAAACACTGAAGCTTTCTTT. Amino acid sequence: CASSSGRQGNTEAFF.

In its sample, this clonotype was seen many times. CDR3 in DNA: TGCGCCAGCAGCTTGGAAAGGGGCGGCACAGATACGCAGTATTTT. It codes for CASSLERGGTDTQYF. This chain connects TRBV5-1 to TRBJ2-3, with D tentatively TRBD1 (5 bases). V shed 0 bases and J shed 1 base, with 9 bases lying between them. This CDR3 has 15 residues. Per the germline V gene, CDR1 is SGHRS and CDR2 is YFSETQ.

This rearrangement joins TRBV10-3 to TRBJ1-1; no firm D call. CDR1 and CDR2 from the germline V gene are ENHRY and SYGVKD. The CDR3 has 17 amino acids. The V gene lost 0 bases and the J gene lost 0 bases, with 14 bases spanning the gap. The CDR3 protein is CAISESKRGGMNTEAFF. The CDR3 DNA follows: TGTGCCATCAGTGAGTCGAAGCGCGGAGGCATGAACACTGAAGCTTTCTTT.

This clonotype showed up just a few times. V is TRBV7-2 and J is TRBJ1-3; TRBD1 matches at 8 bases. This CDR3 has 15 amino acids. The ends lost 8 bases at V and 0 bases at J; junction bases unmatched: 6. Germline V lookup: CDR1 SGHTA, CDR2 FQGNSA. The CDR3 DNA follows: TGTGCCAGCCAGGGGGCCCCCTTCTCTGGAAACACCATATATTTT. Encoded protein: CASQGAPFSGNTIYF.

The sample holds a few counts of this clonotype. The chain carries TRBV12-3 or TRBV12-4 and TRBJ1-2; D gene uncertain. With 3 bases removed from V and 2 bases from J, the gap between germline ends came to 13 bases. The CDR3 loop spans 15 amino acids. The CDR3 protein is CASSLARRENYGYTF. The CDR3 DNA is TGTGCCAGCAGTTTGGCGCGACGGGAGAACTATGGCTACACCTTC.

The genes are TRBV7-2 and TRBJ2-6, with D perhaps TRBD1 (5 bases). Between the trimmed V and J ends, which lost 5 bases and 2 bases, there was a span of 10 bases. This CDR3 region has 15 residues. Germline V gene sequence: CDR1 SGHTA, CDR2 FQGNSA. The CDR3 reads CASSVQGAGANVLTF. Here the CDR3 DNA reads TGTGCCAGCAGCGTGCAGGGCGCTGGGGCCAACGTCCTGACTTTC.

V is TRBV7-9 and J is TRBJ1-1; D unresolved. The CDR3 has 13 residues. Per the germline V gene, CDR1 is SEHNR and CDR2 is FQNEAQ (reference sequence). V shed 3 bases and J shed 1 base, with 6 bases lying between them. The CDR3 DNA follows: TGTGCCAGCAGCTTGCAGACGAACACTGAAGCTTTCTTT. This encodes CASSLQTNTEAFF.

V gene TRBV6-2 or TRBV6-3 combines with J gene TRBJ1-5, with 9 bases aligning to TRBD1. With 7 bases clipped from V and 6 bases from J, the junction kept 4 bases outside the gene matches. The CDR3 covers 13 residues. Germline loops: CDR1 MNHEY, CDR2 SVGEGT. CDR3 sequence (DNA): TGTGCCAGCAATGTGGACAGGGGTCAGCCCCAGCATTTT. Protein sequence: CASNVDRGQPQHF.

For this clonotype: Just one base apart from a much larger clone, this may be a read error. The CDR3 DNA is TGCGCCAGCAGGGCCGGGACAGGGGGCCTTAATGACCAGTTCTTC. Translated: CASRAGTGGLNDQFF. The chain employs TRBV5-1 and TRBJ2-1, with 12 bases lining up with TRBD1. The germline V gene has CDR1 SGHRS and CDR2 YFSETQ. The CDR3 is 15 residues long. Using reference TRBV5-1 and TRBJ2-1 for the parts outside the CDR3, the full variable domain is KAGVTQTPRYLIKTRGQQVTLSCSPISGHRSVSWYQQTPGQGLQFLFEYFSETQRNKGNFPGRFSGRQFSNSRSEMNVSTLELGDSALYLCASRAGTGGLNDQFFGPGTRLTVL.

The J gene is TRBJ1-5, the V gene TRBV6-5, with D uncertain. Germline V CDR1 and CDR2: MNHEY, SVGAGI. The CDR3 spans 12 residues. V lost 6 bases and J 7 bases, leaving 10 bases between the germline ends. The CDR3 nucleotides are TGTGCCAGCAGGGCGGAGGGACAGCCCCAGCATTTT. Its translation: CASRAEGQPQHF.

This clonotype was found a few times. The V call is TRBV6-1, the J call TRBJ1-2, with 7 bases matching TRBD1. Germline trimming cut 8 bases from V and 0 bases from J; bases unmatched to any gene: 9. CDR1 and CDR2 from the germline V gene are MNHNS and SASEGT. This CDR3 contains 15 residues. The CDR3 DNA reads as TGTGCCAGCGTGAGGGAGGGGGCGACTAACTATGGCTACACCTTC. This gives the protein CASVREGATNYGYTF.

The chain couples TRBV6-5 to TRBJ1-1; TRBD1 agrees at 9 bases. V shed 4 bases and J 0 bases; nucleotides not matched to a gene: 9. The germline V gene has CDR1 MNHEY and CDR2 SVGAGI. The CDR3 loop spans 17 amino acids. This chain's CDR3 is CASSSGQGPRLNTEAFF. CDR3 nucleotide sequence: TGTGCCAGCAGTTCCGGACAGGGGCCCAGGTTGAACACTGAAGCTTTCTTT.

V usage is TRBV28 and J usage is TRBJ2-3; 12 bases are a match to TRBD2. Trimming cost V 3 bases and J 2 bases; bases outside gene matches: 6. Looked up from germline, CDR1 is MDHEN and CDR2 is SYDVKM. This CDR3 comprises 17 residues. CDR3 amino acids: CASSFGLAGSATDTQYF. Written as DNA, the CDR3 is TGTGCCAGCAGTTTCGGACTAGCGGGGAGTGCCACAGATACGCAGTATTTT.

J is TRBJ2-1 and V is TRBV20-1; D is undetermined. This CDR3 has 13 amino acids. Trimming took 0 bases from V and 5 from J, leaving 8 bases between them. From germline, CDR1 is DFQATT and CDR2 SNEGSKA (reference sequence). CDR3 bases: TGCAGTGCTAGAGACCCCACCCACAATGAGCAGTTCTTC. Residues: CSARDPTHNEQFF.

V usage is TRBV6-2 or TRBV6-3 and J usage is TRBJ2-7; 9 nucleotides match TRBD2. CDR1 is MNHEY and CDR2 is SVGEGT in the germline V gene. V lost 2 bases, J lost 3 bases, and 14 bases stayed unmatched. The CDR3 is made up of 18 amino acids. CDR3 DNA sequence: TGTGCCAGCAGTTACGACCGGGCTAGCGGGAACGGACTCTACGAGCAGTACTTC. As protein: CASSYDRASGNGLYEQYF.

This clonotype was seen a handful of times. This sequence joins TRBV18 and TRBJ1-2; D ambiguous. Looked up from germline, CDR1 is KGHSH and CDR2 is LQKENI. Trimming pared 2 bases from V and 8 bases from J, leaving 12 bases between. The CDR3 totals 13 residues. The DNA for the CDR3 is TGTGCCAGCTCACCAGACGTGGGGAGCGGCTACACCTTC. Residues: CASSPDVGSGYTF. Filled out from reference TRBV18 and TRBJ1-2, the complete variable domain reads NAGVMQNPRHLVRRRGQEARLRCSPMKGHSHVYWYRQLPEEGLKFMVYLQKENIIDESGMPKERFSAEFPKEGPSILRIQQVVRGDSAAYFCASSPDVGSGYTFGSGTRLTVV.